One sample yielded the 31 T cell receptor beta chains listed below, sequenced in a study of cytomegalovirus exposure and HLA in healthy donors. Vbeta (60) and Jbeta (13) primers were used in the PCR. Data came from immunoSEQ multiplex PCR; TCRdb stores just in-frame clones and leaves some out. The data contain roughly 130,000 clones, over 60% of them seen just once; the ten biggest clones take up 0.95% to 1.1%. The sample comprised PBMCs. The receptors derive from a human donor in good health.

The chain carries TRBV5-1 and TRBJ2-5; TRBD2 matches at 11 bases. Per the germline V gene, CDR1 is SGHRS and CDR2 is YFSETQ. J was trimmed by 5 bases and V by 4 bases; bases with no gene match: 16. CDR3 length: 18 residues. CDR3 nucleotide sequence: TGCGCCAGCAGCCCGATGGGACTAGCGGTTCAAGAAGGTGAGACCCAGTACTTC. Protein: CASSPMGLAVQEGETQYF.

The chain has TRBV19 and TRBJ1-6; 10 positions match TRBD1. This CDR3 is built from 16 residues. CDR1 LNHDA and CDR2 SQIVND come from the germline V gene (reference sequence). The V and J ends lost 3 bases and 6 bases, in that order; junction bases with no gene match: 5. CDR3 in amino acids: CASSIGTGVGNSPLHF. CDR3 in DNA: TGTGCCAGTAGTATCGGGACAGGGGTCGGTAATTCACCCCTCCACTTT.

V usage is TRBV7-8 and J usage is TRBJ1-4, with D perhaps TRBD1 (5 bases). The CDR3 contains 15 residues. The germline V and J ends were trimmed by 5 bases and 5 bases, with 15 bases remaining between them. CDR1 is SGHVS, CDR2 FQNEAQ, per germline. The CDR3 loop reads CASSTLGGKNEKLFF. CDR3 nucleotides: TGTGCCAGCAGCACCCTTGGGGGGAAAAATGAAAAACTGTTTTTT.

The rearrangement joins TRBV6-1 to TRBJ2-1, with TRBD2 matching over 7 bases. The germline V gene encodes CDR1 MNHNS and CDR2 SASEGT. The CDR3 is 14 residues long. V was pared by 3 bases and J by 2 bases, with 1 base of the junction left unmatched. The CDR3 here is CASSETSPYNEQFF. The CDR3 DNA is TGTGCCAGCAGTGAGACTAGCCCCTACAATGAGCAGTTCTTC.

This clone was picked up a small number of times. CDR3 amino acids: CASGQMNTGELFF. DNA of the CDR3: TGTGCCAGCGGACAGATGAACACCGGGGAGCTGTTTTTT. The chain links TRBV7-2 to TRBJ2-2; TRBD1 might be the D (6 bases). The CDR3 is 13 amino acids. The ends were cut back, 8 bases at V and 1 base at J, with 8 bases in the middle. CDR1 SGHTA and CDR2 FQGNSA come from the germline V gene.

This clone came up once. CDR3 residues: CSVDEGGNQPQHF. As DNA, the CDR3 is TGCAGCGTGGACGAGGGAGGGAATCAGCCCCAGCATTTT. The chain employs TRBV29-1 and TRBJ1-5, with no clear D. This CDR3 spans 13 amino acids. The ends were cut back, 6 bases at V and 4 bases at J, with 13 bases in the middle. Germline loops: CDR1 SQVTM, CDR2 ANQGSEA.

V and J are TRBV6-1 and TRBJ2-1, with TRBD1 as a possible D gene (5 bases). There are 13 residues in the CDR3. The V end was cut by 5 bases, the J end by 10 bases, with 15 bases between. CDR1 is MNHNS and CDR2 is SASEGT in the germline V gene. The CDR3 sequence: CASSYQGLGEQFF. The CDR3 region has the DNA TGTGCCAGCAGTTATCAGGGTTTAGGGGAGCAGTTCTTC.

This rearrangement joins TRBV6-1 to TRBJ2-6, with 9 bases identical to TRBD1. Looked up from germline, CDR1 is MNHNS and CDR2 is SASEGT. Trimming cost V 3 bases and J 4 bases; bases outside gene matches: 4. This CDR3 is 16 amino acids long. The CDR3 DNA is TGTGCCAGCAGTGACGGGACAGGGTCCGGGGCCAACGTCCTGACTTTC. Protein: CASSDGTGSGANVLTF.

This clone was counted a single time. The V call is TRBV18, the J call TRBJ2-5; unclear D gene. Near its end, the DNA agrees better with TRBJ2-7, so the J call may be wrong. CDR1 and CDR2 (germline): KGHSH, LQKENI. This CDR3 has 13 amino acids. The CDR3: CASSPGFHYEQYF. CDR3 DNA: TGTGCCAGCTCACCAGGGTTCCACTACGAGCAGTACTTC.

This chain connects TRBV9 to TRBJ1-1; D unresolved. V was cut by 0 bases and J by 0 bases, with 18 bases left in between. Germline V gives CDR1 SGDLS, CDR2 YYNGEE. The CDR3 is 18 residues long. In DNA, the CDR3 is TGTGCCAGCAGCGTAGGAGAATCGGGGAGGAGGGTGAACACTGAAGCTTTCTTT. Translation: CASSVGESGRRVNTEAFF. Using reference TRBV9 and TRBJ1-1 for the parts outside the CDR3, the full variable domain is DSGVTQTPKHLITATGQRVTLRCSPRSGDLSVYWYQQSLDQGLQFLIQYYNGEERAKGNILERFSAQQFPDLHSELNLSSLELGDSALYFCASSVGESGRRVNTEAFFGQGTRLTVV.

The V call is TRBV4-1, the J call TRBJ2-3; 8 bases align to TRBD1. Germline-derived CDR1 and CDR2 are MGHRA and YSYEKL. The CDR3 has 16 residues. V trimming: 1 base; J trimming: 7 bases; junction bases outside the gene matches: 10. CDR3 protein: CASSQADRASGNTQYF. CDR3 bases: TGCGCCAGCAGCCAAGCGGACAGGGCTAGTGGTAATACGCAGTATTTT.

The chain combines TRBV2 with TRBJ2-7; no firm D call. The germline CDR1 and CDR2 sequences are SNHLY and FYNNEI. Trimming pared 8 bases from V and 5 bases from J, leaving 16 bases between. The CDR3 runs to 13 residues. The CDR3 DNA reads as TGTGCCAGCGAGGCTGACTCTAACGACGAGCAGTACTTC. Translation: CASEADSNDEQYF.

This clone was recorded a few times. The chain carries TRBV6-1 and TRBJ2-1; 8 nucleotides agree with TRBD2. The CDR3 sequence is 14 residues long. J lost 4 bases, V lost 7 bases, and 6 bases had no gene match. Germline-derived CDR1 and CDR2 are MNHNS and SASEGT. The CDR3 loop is CASIDGGAYNEQFF. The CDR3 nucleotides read TGTGCCAGCATCGACGGGGGGGCTTACAATGAGCAGTTCTTC.

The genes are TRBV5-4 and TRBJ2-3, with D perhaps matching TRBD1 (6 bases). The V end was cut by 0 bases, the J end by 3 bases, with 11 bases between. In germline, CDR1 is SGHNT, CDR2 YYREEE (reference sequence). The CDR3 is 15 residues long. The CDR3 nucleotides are TGTGCCAGCAGCTTGGCATCTAGGGGGACAGATACGCAGTATTTT. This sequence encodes CASSLASRGTDTQYF.

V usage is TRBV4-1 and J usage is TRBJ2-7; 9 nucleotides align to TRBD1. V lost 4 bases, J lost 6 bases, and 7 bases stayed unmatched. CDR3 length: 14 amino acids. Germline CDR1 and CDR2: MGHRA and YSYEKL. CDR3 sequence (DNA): TGCGCCAGCAGCCTTACAAGGACAGGGGCCGAGCAGTACTTC. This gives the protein CASSLTRTGAEQYF.

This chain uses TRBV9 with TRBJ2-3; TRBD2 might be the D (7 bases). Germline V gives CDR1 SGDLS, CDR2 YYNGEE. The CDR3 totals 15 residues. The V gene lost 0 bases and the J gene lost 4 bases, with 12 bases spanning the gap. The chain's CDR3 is CASSVEGGAADTQYF. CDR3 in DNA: TGTGCCAGCAGCGTAGAAGGGGGGGCTGCAGATACGCAGTATTTT. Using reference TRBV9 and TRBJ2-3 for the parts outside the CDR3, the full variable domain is DSGVTQTPKHLITATGQRVTLRCSPRSGDLSVYWYQQSLDQGLQFLIQYYNGEERAKGNILERFSAQQFPDLHSELNLSSLELGDSALYFCASSVEGGAADTQYFGPGTRLTVL.

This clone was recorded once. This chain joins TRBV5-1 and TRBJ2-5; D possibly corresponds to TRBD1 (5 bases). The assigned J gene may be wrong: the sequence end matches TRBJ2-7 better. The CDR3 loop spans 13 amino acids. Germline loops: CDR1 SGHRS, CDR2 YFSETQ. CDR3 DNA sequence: TGCGCCAGCAGCTTGGACAGGCCCCACGAGCAGTACTTC. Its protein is CASSLDRPHEQYF.

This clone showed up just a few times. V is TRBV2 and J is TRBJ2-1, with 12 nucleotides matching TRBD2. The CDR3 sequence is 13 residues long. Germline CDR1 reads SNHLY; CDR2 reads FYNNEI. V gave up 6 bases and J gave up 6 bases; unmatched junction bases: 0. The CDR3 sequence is CASRLAGGNEQFF. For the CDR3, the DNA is TGTGCCAGCAGACTAGCGGGGGGCAATGAGCAGTTCTTC.

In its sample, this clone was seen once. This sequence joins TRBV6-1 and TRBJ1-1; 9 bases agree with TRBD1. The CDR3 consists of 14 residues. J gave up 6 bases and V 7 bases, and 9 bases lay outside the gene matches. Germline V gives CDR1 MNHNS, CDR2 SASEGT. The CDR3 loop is CASTPGTGSSEAFF. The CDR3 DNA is TGTGCCAGCACCCCCGGGACAGGGAGTTCTGAAGCTTTCTTT.

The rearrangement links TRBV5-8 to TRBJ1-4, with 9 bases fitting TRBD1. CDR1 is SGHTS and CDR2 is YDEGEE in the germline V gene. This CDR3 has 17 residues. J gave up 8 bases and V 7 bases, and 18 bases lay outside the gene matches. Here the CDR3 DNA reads TGTGCCAGCGGAAACAGGGGGCTGTCACTAATTGGGGAAAAACTGTTTTTT. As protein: CASGNRGLSLIGEKLFF.

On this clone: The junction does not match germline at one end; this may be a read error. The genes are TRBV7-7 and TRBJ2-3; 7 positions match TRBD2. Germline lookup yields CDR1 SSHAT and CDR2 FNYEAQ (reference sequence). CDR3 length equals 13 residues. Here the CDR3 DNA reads TGTGCTAGCAGCGGATCCGGGGGGGATACGCAGTATTTT. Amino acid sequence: CASSGSGGDTQYF.

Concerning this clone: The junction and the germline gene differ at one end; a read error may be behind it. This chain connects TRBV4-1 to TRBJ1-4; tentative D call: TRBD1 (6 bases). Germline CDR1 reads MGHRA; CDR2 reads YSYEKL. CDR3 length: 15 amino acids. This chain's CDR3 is CASSQDRQVNEKLFF. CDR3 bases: TGTGCCAGCAGCCAAGATAGACAGGTTAATGAAAAACTGTTTTTT.

CDR3 sequence reads: CASSYWQEDNQPQHF. The CDR3 bases are TGTGCCAGCAGCTATTGGCAGGAAGACAATCAGCCCCAGCATTTT. The chain has TRBV7-9 and TRBJ1-5; D uncertain. This CDR3 is built from 15 residues. Per germline, CDR1 SEHNR and CDR2 FQNEAQ (reference sequence). V was shortened by 4 bases and J by 3 bases, with 13 bases between the two germline ends.

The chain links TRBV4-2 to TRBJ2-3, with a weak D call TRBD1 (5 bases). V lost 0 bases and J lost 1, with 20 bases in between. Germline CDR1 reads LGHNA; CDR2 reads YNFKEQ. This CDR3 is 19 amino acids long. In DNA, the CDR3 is TGTGCCAGCAGCCAAGATGCCGGTACAGGAGATCAGGGCACAGATACGCAGTATTTT. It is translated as CASSQDAGTGDQGTDTQYF.

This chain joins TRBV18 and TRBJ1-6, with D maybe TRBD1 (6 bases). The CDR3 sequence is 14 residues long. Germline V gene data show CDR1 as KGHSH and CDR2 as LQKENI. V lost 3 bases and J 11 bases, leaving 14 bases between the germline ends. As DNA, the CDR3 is TGTGCCAGCTCACCGTCTACGGGGGGGCCACCCCTCCACTTT. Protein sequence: CASSPSTGGPPLHF.

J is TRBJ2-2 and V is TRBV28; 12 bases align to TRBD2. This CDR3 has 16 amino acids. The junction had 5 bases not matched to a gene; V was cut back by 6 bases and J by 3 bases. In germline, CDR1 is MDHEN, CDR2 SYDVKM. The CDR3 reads CASSSSGGAHTGELFF. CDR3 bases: TGTGCCAGCAGCTCTAGCGGGGGGGCCCACACCGGGGAGCTGTTTTTT.

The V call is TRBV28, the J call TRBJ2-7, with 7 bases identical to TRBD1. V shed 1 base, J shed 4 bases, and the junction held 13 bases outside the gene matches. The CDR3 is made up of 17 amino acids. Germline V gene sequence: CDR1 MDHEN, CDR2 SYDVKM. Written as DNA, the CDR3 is TGTGCCAGCAGTTTATCCAGCAGAGGGGGCAGACGATACGAGCAGTACTTC. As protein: CASSLSSRGGRRYEQYF. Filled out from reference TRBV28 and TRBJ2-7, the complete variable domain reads DVKVTQSSRYLVKRTGEKVFLECVQDMDHENMFWYRQDPGLGLRLIYFSYDVKMKEKGDIPEGYSVSREKKERFSLILESASTNQTSMYLCASSLSSRGGRRYEQYFGPGTRLTVT.

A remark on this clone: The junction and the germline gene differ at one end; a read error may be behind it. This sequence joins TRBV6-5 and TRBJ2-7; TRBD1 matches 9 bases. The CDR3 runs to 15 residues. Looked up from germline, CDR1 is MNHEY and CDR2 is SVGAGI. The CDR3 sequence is CAISAGQGHSYEQYF. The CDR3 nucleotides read TGTGCCATCAGTGCGGGACAGGGCCACTCCTACGAGCAGTACTTC.

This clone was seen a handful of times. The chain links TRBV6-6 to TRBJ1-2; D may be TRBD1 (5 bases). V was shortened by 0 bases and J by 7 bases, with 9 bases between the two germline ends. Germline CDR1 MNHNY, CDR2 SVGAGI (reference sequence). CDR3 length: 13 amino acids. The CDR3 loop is CASSYSDGAGYTF. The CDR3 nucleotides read TGTGCCAGCAGTTACTCCGATGGGGCTGGCTACACCTTC.

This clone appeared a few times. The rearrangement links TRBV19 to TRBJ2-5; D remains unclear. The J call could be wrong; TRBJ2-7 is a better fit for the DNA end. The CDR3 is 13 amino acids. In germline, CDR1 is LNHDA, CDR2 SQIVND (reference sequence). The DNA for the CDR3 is TGTGCCAGTAGTATAGCCCCAGACTACGAGCAGTACTTC. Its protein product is CASSIAPDYEQYF.

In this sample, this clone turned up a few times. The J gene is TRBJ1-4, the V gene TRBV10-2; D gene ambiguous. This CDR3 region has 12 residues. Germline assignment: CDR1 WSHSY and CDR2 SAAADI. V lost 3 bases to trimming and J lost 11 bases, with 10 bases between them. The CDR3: CASSEEGGKLFF. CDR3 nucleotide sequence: TGCGCCAGCAGTGAAGAGGGAGGGAAACTGTTTTTT.